These 5 T cell receptor beta chains originate from one sample sequenced in a study of early T cells in non-severe SARS-CoV-2 infection. TCRdb itself ran the 5' RACE reads through MiXCR, one entry per CDR3 protein. The table shows about 69,000 distinct CDR3 sequences, with 10% to 15% occurring only once. The material sequenced was whole blood. These receptors were collected from an adult who was a healthcare worker with PCR-confirmed SARS-CoV-2 infection or an uninfected control (not recorded which).

The J gene is TRBJ2-7, the V gene TRBV20-1, with 9 bases identical to TRBD2. This CDR3 has 14 amino acids. J was trimmed by 3 bases and V by 0 bases; bases with no gene match: 3. In germline, CDR1 is DFQATT, CDR2 SNEGSKA (reference sequence). CDR3 nucleotides: TGCAGTGCTAGAGAGGGGACTAGCCACTACGAGCAGTACTTC. The encoded protein is CSAREGTSHYEQYF.

This clonotype has more than one count but fewer than ten. The J gene is TRBJ2-3, the V gene TRBV7-9; TRBD2 agrees at 8 bases. The CDR3 runs to 14 residues. Looked up from germline, CDR1 is SEHNR and CDR2 is FQNEAQ (reference sequence). With 6 bases clipped from V and 5 bases from J, the junction kept 7 bases outside the gene matches. This chain's CDR3 is CASRKRELEDTQYF. As DNA, the CDR3 is TGTGCCAGCAGGAAGCGGGAGTTGGAAGATACGCAGTATTTT.

CDR3 sequence reads: CSARDEAQTEAFF. The CDR3 DNA sequence: TGCAGTGCTAGAGATGAAGCACAGACTGAAGCTTTCTTT. The chain uses TRBV20-1 and TRBJ1-1; the D is unclear. The CDR3 totals 13 residues. The germline CDR1 and CDR2 sequences are DFQATT and SNEGSKA (reference sequence). Trimming shortened V by 0 bases and J by 5 bases, and 10 bases separated the two germline ends.

The chain recombines TRBV7-8 with TRBJ2-3; D might be TRBD1 (6 bases). CDR3 length: 13 residues. Per the germline V gene, CDR1 is SGHVS and CDR2 is FQNEAQ. Trimming stripped 3 bases from V and 6 bases from J, with 10 bases between. CDR3 bases: TGTGCCAGCAGCTTGGACAGCCCGGATACGCAGTATTTT. Translating gives CASSLDSPDTQYF.

This clonotype was detected only a few times. The rearrangement joins TRBV7-6 to TRBJ2-7; D not certain. Germline V lookup: CDR1 SGHVS, CDR2 FNYEAQ. This CDR3 region has 13 residues. The ends were cut back, 4 bases at V and 3 bases at J, with 10 bases in the middle. The chain's CDR3 is CASSSFTDYEQYF. Here the CDR3 DNA reads TGTGCCAGCAGCTCCTTCACCGACTACGAGCAGTACTTC.